A selection of T cell receptor beta chains follows, all from one sample in a study of TIL therapy for anti-PD-1-resistant metastatic lung cancer. The data were produced by immunoSEQ multiplex PCR, yet TCRdb's version contains in-frame clones alone and is incomplete. The sample includes about 32,000 clones, about 80% of them seen just once. Sequenced here: blood, sampled at baseline. These receptors were taken from a woman aged 25-80 years with non-small cell lung cancer. Each CDR3 is given with its conserved first and last residue. D genes are given only for firm matches. The size entry is marked missing in some rows and otherwise reads once, few, many or a size class.

>TRBV2|.|.|TRBJ2-5
TGTGCCAGCAGTGAGGGCCTACCTGGGGTGCAGTACTTC
CASSEGLPGVQYF
>TRBV30|TRBD1|.|TRBJ2-2
TGTGCCTGGGGAAAACAGGGGGCCACCGGGGAGCTGTTTTTT
CAWGKQGATGELFF
>TRBV27|TRBD2|.|TRBJ2-3
TGTGCCAGCAGTTTGACTAGCGGGAGAACGACAGATACGCAGTATTTT
CASSLTSGRTTDTQYF
>TRBV14|TRBD2|.|TRBJ2-3
TGTGCCAGCAGCCGGCTAGCGGGAGGTAGAGCAGATACGCAGTATTTT
CASSRLAGGRADTQYF
>TRBV27|.|.|TRBJ1-1
TGTGCCAGCAGTTTCCCGGGTAGGGTGAACACTGAAGCTTTCTTT
CASSFPGRVNTEAFF
>TRBV28|.|few|TRBJ1-5
TGTGCCAGCAGTTTACCCCTTTGGCATAGCAATCAGCCCCAGCATTTT
CASSLPLWHSNQPQHF
>TRBV19|.|once|TRBJ1-1
TGTGCCAGTAGTTTGTGGGAAAGATCTGAAGCTTTCTTT
CASSLWERSEAFF
>TRBV5-1|.|.|TRBJ2-2
TGCGCCAGCAGCCGCCCCGGACAGACCGGGGAGCTGTTTTTT
CASSRPGQTGELFF
>TRBV20-1|.|.|TRBJ2-7
TGCAGTGCCGAGGATTACGAGCAGTACTTC
CSAEDYEQYF
>TRBV30|.|.|TRBJ2-2
TGTGCCTGGAGCCCTTGGAGAACTAACACCGGGGAGCTGTTTTTT
CAWSPWRTNTGELFF
>TRBV2|TRBD2|.|TRBJ2-3
TGTGCCAGCAGCGGCGGGAGAGGGTTTGGAGGCACAGATACGCAGTATTTT
CASSGGRGFGGTDTQYF
>TRBV10-3|.|medium-sized|TRBJ2-7
TGTGCCATCAGTGAGAGGCTTGCGGGTGCCGAGGAGCAGTACTTC
CAISERLAGAEEQYF
>TRBV5-1|TRBD2|.|TRBJ2-3
TGCGCCAGCTATTTAGCGGGAGTGAGGGATACGCAGTATTTT
CASYLAGVRDTQYF
>TRBV30|TRBD1|few|TRBJ1-1
TGTGCCTGGAGTGTTAGGACAGGGAGTATGAACACTGAAGCTTTCTTT
CAWSVRTGSMNTEAFF
>TRBV30|.|.|TRBJ1-3
TGTGCCTGGAGTACGGGAAATCTAAATGGAAACACCATATATTTT
CAWSTGNLNGNTIYF
>TRBV29-1|TRBD2|few|TRBJ2-1
TGCAGCGTTGGTCGGGGGGACGTGAATGAGCAGTTCTTC
CSVGRGDVNEQFF
>TRBV6-5|.|.|TRBJ1-4
TGTGCCACCTCGGATGAAGGGGAAAAACTGTTTTTT
CATSDEGEKLFF
>TRBV11-2|TRBD2|once|TRBJ2-1
TGTGCCAGCACCCCCTACGGGACTATGTACAATGAGCAGTTCTTC
CASTPYGTMYNEQFF
>TRBV10-1|TRBD1|.|TRBJ2-4
TGCGCCAGCGTTCCGGGACAGGGGGCAGGATTAGCCAAAAACATTCAGTACTTC
CASVPGQGAGLAKNIQYF
>TRBV5-1|TRBD1|once|TRBJ2-3
TGCGCCAGCAGCCTGGGACAGGGTAGCACAGATACGCAGTATTTT
CASSLGQGSTDTQYF
>TRBV25-1|TRBD1|.|TRBJ1-5
TGTGCCAGCAGAGCGACAGGGATCAATCAGCCCCAGCATTTT
CASRATGINQPQHF
>TRBV7-9|TRBD2|.|TRBJ2-1
TGTGCCAGCAGCTTAGAACTAGCGTGGTACAATGAGCAGTTCTTC
CASSLELAWYNEQFF
>TRBV7-9|.|few|TRBJ1-2
TGTGCCAGCAGCTTAGGGGGTGTGGGCTATGGCTACACCTTC
CASSLGGVGYGYTF
>TRBV18|TRBD2|.|TRBJ2-7
TGTGCCAGCTCACCACAGAGGGACCGAAGCGGGAACGAGCAGTACTTC
CASSPQRDRSGNEQYF
>TRBV7-9|TRBD2|.|TRBJ2-1
TGTGCCAGCAGCCTTAGGCTGGGAACTAGCGGAAATGAGCAGTTCTTC
CASSLRLGTSGNEQFF
>TRBV5-1|.|.|TRBJ2-5
TGCGCCAGCAGTAGTTTGGCGGGCTCTCAAGAGACCCAGTACTTC
CASSSLAGSQETQYF
>TRBV4-1|TRBD1|few|TRBJ2-2
TGCGCCAGCTCGGACAGGGGGAACACCGGGGAGCTGTTTTTT
CASSDRGNTGELFF
>TRBV18|.|once|TRBJ1-4
TGTGCCAGCTCACCAAGGGCTTTGGCAGAACTAATGGATGAAAAACTGTTTTTT
CASSPRALAELMDEKLFF
>TRBV29-1|.|.|TRBJ1-1
TGCAGCGTTGAAGTCTTGATCCGGGACGAGAACACTGAAGCTTTCTTT
CSVEVLIRDENTEAFF
>TRBV30|.|.|TRBJ1-1
TGTGCCTGGAGTGTACTAACCGAAAACACTGAAGCTTTCTTT
CAWSVLTENTEAFF
>TRBV5-1|.|.|TRBJ2-7
TGCGCCAGCAGCCTACAGAGCTCCTACGAGCAGTACTTC
CASSLQSSYEQYF
>TRBV29-1|.|.|TRBJ2-1
TGCAGCACAGAACGGGAGCAATCCTACAATGAGCAGTTCTTC
CSTEREQSYNEQFF
>TRBV5-4|TRBD2|few|TRBJ2-7
TGTGCCAGCAGCTTGGGTGGCGGGAGCCACGAGCAGTACTTC
CASSLGGGSHEQYF
>TRBV6-1|TRBD1|few|TRBJ2-7
TGTGCCACCAGAGGACAGGGCGTTCGGCAGTACTTC
CATRGQGVRQYF
>TRBV5-5|.|few|TRBJ1-2
TGTGCCAGCAGCCCCGCCCAGGGGAACTATGGCTACACCTTC
CASSPAQGNYGYTF
>TRBV5-4|.|.|TRBJ1-2
TGTGCCAGCAGCCGGCGGCAAGGACGGGACGTAGTCTATGGCTACACCTTC
CASSRRQGRDVVYGYTF
>TRBV4-2|.|.|TRBJ2-3
TGTGCCAGCAGCCAAGAATCTAGTAGGACAGATACGCAGTATTTT
CASSQESSRTDTQYF
>TRBV5-1|.|.|TRBJ2-7
TGCGCCAGCAGCTTGGTTGGTGACGAGCAGTACTTC
CASSLVGDEQYF
>TRBV11-2|.|.|TRBJ2-1
TGTGCCAGCAGCTCCCGGGGACGCTCCTACAATGAGCAGTTCTTC
CASSSRGRSYNEQFF
>TRBV21-1|.|.|TRBJ2-2
TGTGCCAGCAGCAAACCGGACAGGTTCAAAACAACCGGGGAGCTGTTTTTT
CASSKPDRFKTTGELFF
>TRBV6-1|.|.|TRBJ2-2
TGTGCCAGCAACTTGAATCAGGCCGGGGAGCTGTTTTTT
CASNLNQAGELFF
>TRBV18|TRBD2|.|TRBJ2-1
TGTGCCAGCTCACCCCTCGGGACTAGCGGGAGGGCCCAGTCCTACAATGAGCAGTTCTTC
CASSPLGTSGRAQSYNEQFF
>TRBV29-1|.|.|TRBJ2-1
TGCAGCGTCGGGACTTCGATCTACAATGAGCAGTTCTTC
CSVGTSIYNEQFF
>TRBV29-1|.|.|TRBJ2-7
TGCAGCGTTCGGGCAATTCCAGACCCCGGAAAACCGGCGATGTACTTC
CSVRAIPDPGKPAMYF
>TRBV5-1|.|.|TRBJ2-7
TGCGCCAGCAGGGGAGGGACAGGTCCCTACGAGCAGTACTTC
CASRGGTGPYEQYF
>TRBV10-3|TRBD1|.|TRBJ2-2
TGTGCCATCAGTGAGCCCAGGACAGGGATCGGGGAGCTGTTTTTT
CAISEPRTGIGELFF
>TRBV2|TRBD1|.|TRBJ1-2
TGTGCCAGCAGGCCGGGACAGCCTCCTTATGGCTACACCTTC
CASRPGQPPYGYTF
>TRBV5-6|.|.|TRBJ2-2
TGTGCCAGCAGCTTCACAGGGCTCAACGGGGAGCTGTTTTTT
CASSFTGLNGELFF
>TRBV19|.|.|TRBJ2-5
TGTGCCAGTAGCGGAGGGCGGCTGGAGACCCAGTACTTC
CASSGGRLETQYF
>TRBV5-8|.|.|TRBJ2-7
TGTGCCAGCAGCTTGGAGGGGGCGGGGCGGGAGTACTTC
CASSLEGAGREYF
>TRBV2|TRBD1|.|TRBJ2-5
TGTGCCAGCAGCCGACAGGGCCAAGAGACCCAGTACTTC
CASSRQGQETQYF
>TRBV7-8|.|.|TRBJ2-1
TGTGCCAGCAGCCTAGGGGCTCAACGCGATGAGCAGTTCTTC
CASSLGAQRDEQFF
>TRBV5-1|.|.|TRBJ1-1
TGCGCCAGCAGCTTGGGGGCAGAGACTGAAGCTTTCTTT
CASSLGAETEAFF
>TRBV6-1|.|.|TRBJ2-1
TGTGCCAGCAGTGTTCTGGGGGCGAGAAATGAGCAGTTCTTC
CASSVLGARNEQFF
>TRBV21-1|.|few|TRBJ2-7
TGTGCCAGCTCACTCTCGAGCTCCTACGAGCAGTACTTC
CASSLSSSYEQYF
>TRBV9|TRBD1|once|TRBJ2-7
TGTGCCAGCAGCCCACGACAGGGCCTCCCCTACGAGCAGTACTTC
CASSPRQGLPYEQYF
>TRBV25-1|.|.|TRBJ2-5
TGTGCCAGCAGTGAACCGGGAGCAGAGACCCAGTACTTC
CASSEPGAETQYF
>TRBV7-9|.|once|TRBJ2-3
TGTGCCAGCAGAGTGGGAGCGGGTACGCAGTATTTT
CASRVGAGTQYF
>TRBV19|.|.|TRBJ1-5
TGTGCCAGTAGTATAGATCCAGTACAGCCCCAGCATTTT
CASSIDPVQPQHF